A selection of T cell receptor beta chains follows, all from one sample in a study of shared clonotypes between healthy human individuals. TCRdb keeps only in-frame clones here, not all; method: immunoSEQ multiplex PCR. The profile shows around 1.9 million clones, under 95% of them singletons. Sequences were obtained from naive CD8+ T cells from PBMCs. These receptors were taken from a man between 18 and 35 years old in good health. Some clones in this sample may be carry-over from other donors' samples. Each CDR3 is given with its conserved first and last residue. The D gene is left open where the match is weak. Size is omitted from some rows. Given values are once, few, many or a class for expanded clones.

v_gene	d_gene	j_gene	len	abundance	CDR3aa	CDR3nt
TRBV7-9	TRBD1	TRBJ2-7	13	.	CASNPGTDYEQYF	TGTGCCAGCAACCCCGGGACAGACTACGAGCAGTACTTC
TRBV11-2	.	TRBJ2-5	13	.	CASSLDLRETQYF	TGTGCCAGCAGCTTAGATCTGCGGGAGACCCAGTACTTC
TRBV4-2	TRBD2	TRBJ2-7	16	.	CASSPTLSGRSYEQYF	TGTGCCAGCAGCCCAACTCTCAGCGGGAGGTCCTACGAGCAGTACTTC
TRBV11-2	TRBD1	TRBJ2-5	18	.	CASSFNRDRGFFQETQYF	TGTGCCAGCAGCTTTAACCGGGACAGGGGCTTCTTCCAAGAGACCCAGTACTTC
TRBV28	.	TRBJ1-3	14	.	CASSGGGAGNTIYF	TGTGCCAGCAGTGGCGGAGGGGCTGGAAACACCATATATTTT
TRBV7-3	.	TRBJ2-1	15	.	CASSLTRTTNNEQFF	TGTGCCAGCAGCTTAACCCGGACTACTAACAATGAGCAGTTCTTC
TRBV28	.	TRBJ1-3	16	.	CASSLVARTSGNTIYF	TGTGCCAGCAGTTTAGTCGCCAGGACCTCTGGAAACACCATATATTTT
TRBV9	TRBD2	TRBJ2-5	17	.	CASSVDPVGGYQETQYF	TGTGCCAGCAGCGTAGATCCAGTGGGGGGGTACCAAGAGACCCAGTACTTC
TRBV29-1	.	TRBJ2-2	11	.	CSVVVTGELFF	TGCAGCGTTGTGGTCACCGGGGAGCTGTTTTTT
TRBV27	.	TRBJ2-1	17	.	CASSLPMRAEGYNEQFF	TGTGCCAGCAGTTTGCCCATGCGAGCGGAGGGGTACAATGAGCAGTTCTTC
TRBV11-2	.	TRBJ2-7	14	.	CASSLLAAGVEQYF	TGTGCCAGCAGCTTATTAGCGGCAGGGGTCGAGCAGTACTTC
TRBV6-5	.	TRBJ1-1	13	.	CASSWGGNTEAFF	TGTGCCAGCAGTTGGGGCGGGAACACTGAAGCTTTCTTT
TRBV28	TRBD1	TRBJ2-2	16	.	CASSPPDRERTGELFF	TGTGCCAGCAGCCCGCCTGACAGGGAGCGTACCGGGGAGCTGTTTTTT
TRBV13	.	TRBJ2-3	14	.	CASRGQGGPDTQYF	TGTGCCAGCAGAGGGCAGGGTGGGCCAGATACGCAGTATTTT
TRBV27	.	TRBJ2-2	14	.	CASSPSRGTGELFF	TGTGCCAGCAGTCCGTCAAGGGGAACCGGGGAGCTGTTTTTT
TRBV5-6	.	TRBJ1-5	15	.	CASSFGSGDHQPQHF	TGTGCCAGCAGCTTTGGGTCCGGGGATCATCAGCCCCAGCATTTT
TRBV19	.	TRBJ1-2	15	.	CASSIVQTGGYGYTF	TGTGCCAGTAGTATAGTTCAGACGGGCGGCTATGGCTACACCTTC
TRBV30	.	TRBJ2-1	13	.	CAWSADNYNEQFF	TGTGCCTGGAGTGCCGATAACTACAATGAGCAGTTCTTC
TRBV29-1	.	TRBJ2-7	14	.	CSVEDPGHLYEQYF	TGCAGCGTTGAAGATCCGGGACACCTGTACGAGCAGTACTTC
TRBV27	.	TRBJ2-2	14	.	CASSSQMGTGELFF	TGTGCCAGCAGTTCCCAGATGGGCACCGGGGAGCTGTTTTTT
TRBV4-3	.	TRBJ2-3	14	.	CASSHGGAADTQYF	TGCGCCAGCAGCCACGGTGGGGCCGCAGATACGCAGTATTTT
TRBV28	TRBD1	TRBJ1-2	18	once	CASSLLRDRGPSNYGYTF	TGTGCCAGCAGTCTTCTCCGGGACAGGGGGCCTTCTAACTATGGCTACACCTTC
TRBV7-2	TRBD1	TRBJ2-7	16	.	CASIAIPGTVVYEQYF	TGTGCCAGCATCGCGATCCCCGGGACAGTAGTCTACGAGCAGTACTTC
TRBV4-1	TRBD2	TRBJ2-2	18	.	CASSPRGSGREVTGELFF	TGCGCCAGCAGCCCCAGGGGTAGCGGGAGGGAGGTAACCGGGGAGCTGTTTTTT
TRBV6-5	.	TRBJ2-5	14	.	CASSQTGLGETQYF	TGTGCCAGCAGTCAGACAGGACTAGGGGAGACCCAGTACTTC
TRBV30	TRBD2	TRBJ2-1	16	.	CAGAATSGRVFDEQFF	TGTGCCGGGGCGGCCACTAGCGGGAGGGTATTCGATGAGCAGTTCTTC
TRBV29-1	.	TRBJ1-1	11	once	CSVELGKDAFF	TGCAGCGTTGAGCTCGGGAAGGACGCTTTCTTT
TRBV13	.	TRBJ1-2	12	.	CASSLGLGGYTF	TGTGCCAGCAGCTTAGGTTTAGGAGGCTACACCTTC
TRBV7-9	TRBD2	TRBJ2-2	16	.	CASSFPAGGPRGELFF	TGTGCCAGCAGCTTCCCCGCGGGAGGGCCTCGTGGGGAGCTGTTTTTT
TRBV6-1	TRBD1	TRBJ1-4	14	once	CALTSWTGGEKLFF	TGTGCCCTAACCTCGTGGACAGGGGGAGAAAAACTGTTTTTT
TRBV9	TRBD1	TRBJ2-7	16	.	CASSITGTGVTYEQYF	TGTGCCAGCAGCATAACCGGGACAGGGGTCACCTACGAGCAGTACTTC
TRBV4-2	.	TRBJ2-7	17	.	CASSSREDREVSYEQYF	TGTGCCAGCAGCAGTCGGGAAGACAGGGAGGTGTCCTACGAGCAGTACTTC
TRBV14	.	TRBJ2-7	14	.	CASSQEGLPYEQYF	TGTGCCAGCAGCCAAGAAGGTCTGCCCTACGAGCAGTACTTC
TRBV4-1	.	TRBJ2-7	12	.	CASSQGDHEQYF	TGCGCCAGCAGCCAAGGTGACCACGAGCAGTACTTC
TRBV4-2	.	TRBJ2-3	16	.	CASSHLPGTMGDTQYF	TGTGCCAGCAGCCACCTCCCGGGTACTATGGGAGATACGCAGTATTTT
TRBV12-5	TRBD1	TRBJ1-2	16	once	CASGLLTGTGVRGYTF	TGTGCTAGTGGTTTGTTAACCGGGACAGGGGTTCGTGGCTACACCTTC
TRBV27	.	TRBJ2-1	13	.	CASSLKRYNEQFF	TGTGCCAGCAGTTTGAAACGGTACAATGAGCAGTTCTTC
TRBV28	.	TRBJ1-5	13	few	CASSVARVQPQHF	TGTGCCAGCAGTGTCGCGCGGGTTCAGCCCCAGCATTTT
TRBV25-1	TRBD2	TRBJ2-1	16	.	CASSEWELALYNEQFF	TGTGCCAGCAGTGAATGGGAACTAGCGCTTTACAATGAGCAGTTCTTC
TRBV5-4	TRBD2	TRBJ2-1	15	.	CASSILAGEYGEQFF	TGTGCCAGCAGCATACTAGCGGGAGAGTATGGTGAGCAGTTCTTC
TRBV19	.	TRBJ1-3	13	.	CASTLTGGNTIYF	TGTGCCAGTACCCTGACAGGAGGAAACACCATATATTTT
TRBV9	TRBD2	TRBJ2-7	15	.	CASSVGTSDTYEQYF	TGTGCCAGCAGCGTGGGAACTAGCGACACCTACGAGCAGTACTTC
TRBV7-9	TRBD1	TRBJ1-1	18	.	CASRGQGGSRNLNTEAFF	TGTGCCAGCAGAGGACAGGGAGGGTCGAGGAACTTGAACACTGAAGCTTTCTTT
TRBV27	TRBD2	TRBJ2-3	17	.	CASTPGTSGRVTDTQYF	TGTGCCAGCACCCCCGGGACTAGCGGGAGGGTTACAGATACGCAGTATTTT
TRBV6-5	TRBD1	TRBJ1-2	15	.	CASSWTGQWVDGYTF	TGTGCCAGCAGTTGGACGGGACAGTGGGTGGATGGCTACACCTTC